The present T cell receptor (beta chain) was sequenced within a study of CD4 T cells in relation to SARS-CoV-2 and coronaviruses. In the study overall: The restricting HLA molecule for shared crossreactive spike epitopes was mapped. Study results and caveats: About 65% of donors had memory CD4+ clonotypes crossrecognizing SARS-CoV-2 and common cold coronavirus spike.

CD4+ T cells from unexposed donors were obtained before the COVID-19 pandemic (2011-2018). In the case of this clone: No antigen is known for it.

V was cut by 0 bases and J by 8 bases, with 11 bases left in between. Germline lookup yields CDR1 SGDLS and CDR2 YYNGEE. CDR3 size: 14 residues. TCRdb keeps only in-frame clones here, not all; method: immunoSEQ multiplex PCR. Altogether 65,000 or so clones are present, about 89% being singletons, with the ten largest covering 1.6%. This TCR derives from a human donor in good health. Sequenced: memory CD4+ T cells from PBMCs. This chain uses TRBV9 with TRBJ1-4; no firm D call. The CDR3 is CASSVDPSGEKLFF. The CDR3, as DNA: TGTGCCAGCAGCGTAGATCCCAGCGGGGAAAAACTGTTTTTT.